The TCR beta chain under discussion was sequenced for a study of blood T cell repertoires in COVID-19. About the study: The cDNA or gDNA used as material had been derived from T cells, B-cell-depleted T cells, or PBMCs.

Authors' analysis steps: Amplification from reference gene primers served as the basis for estimated nucleated cell counts. Sequencing was performed with immunoSEQ multiplex PCR; in TCRdb, only in-frame clones are kept and a portion is missing. The V and J calls and the clone size are those of that table, but D and trimming were determined from the DNA. The sample has 130,000 to 150,000 clones; approximately 90% are singletons. Trimming stripped 5 bases from V and 0 bases from J, with 19 bases between. The CDR3 totals 17 residues. Germline lookup yields CDR1 MGHDK and CDR2 SYGVNS. Sequenced material: peripheral blood. The chain links TRBV25-1 to TRBJ1-1, with a tentative D call TRBD1 (5 bases). This receptor was identified in a woman in her forties or fifties with active or convalescent COVID-19. The CDR3 DNA sequence: TGTGCCAGCAGTTCGCTGGCAGGGAATCACATGAACACTGAAGCTTTCTTT. Its translation: CASSSLAGNHMNTEAFF.